The 6 T cell receptor beta chains below all came from one sample that was sequenced in a study of blood T cells in healthy people across ages. Sample-barcoded 5' priming and a J-beta primer mix drove a second PCR of roughly 6 to 12 cycles. Via MiXCR, TCRdb re-called the 5' RACE reads, giving one row per CDR3 protein. The sample includes some 900,000 distinct CDR3 sequences, 40% to 60% of them seen just once. Sequencing input: blood. The receptors derive from a man aged 25 to 40 in good health.

The rearrangement links TRBV7-2 to TRBJ2-5; D is ambiguous. Germline V gives CDR1 SGHTA, CDR2 FQGNSA. Trimming stripped 5 bases from V and 7 bases from J, with 14 bases between. This CDR3 spans 13 amino acids. CDR3 nucleotide sequence: TGTGCCAGCAGCCGAGATGCGATTGGGACCCAGTACTTC. Translating it yields CASSRDAIGTQYF.

This clonotype was detected only a few times. The rearrangement links TRBV4-1 to TRBJ1-2; perhaps TRBD1 as D (5 bases). CDR3 size: 15 residues. The germline V gene encodes CDR1 MGHRA and CDR2 YSYEKL. V was cut by 1 base and J by 8 bases, with 17 bases left in between. In DNA, the CDR3 is TGCGCCAGCAGCCAAGTCCTCACAGGCCCAGGGGGCTACACCTTC. Translating it yields CASSQVLTGPGGYTF.

The rearrangement links TRBV6-1 to TRBJ1-5; 8 bases line up with TRBD1. Germline V gene lookup returns CDR1 MNHNS and CDR2 SASEGT. V dropped 8 bases and J dropped 4; count of bases not matched to a gene: 10. This CDR3 is built from 15 residues. The CDR3 region is CASLATQGANQPQHF. DNA of the CDR3: TGTGCCAGCCTCGCCACGCAGGGGGCAAATCAGCCCCAGCATTTT.

This rearrangement joins TRBV20-1 to TRBJ2-5; the match to TRBD2 covers 9 bases. The CDR3 has 13 amino acids. J lost 1 base, V lost 6 bases, and 3 bases had no gene match. Germline assignment: CDR1 DFQATT and CDR2 SNEGSKA (reference sequence). CDR3 coding DNA: TGCAGTGCAAAAGCGGGGGGCCAAGAGACCCAGTACTTC. Protein sequence: CSAKAGGQETQYF.

This clonotype showed up just once. V and J are TRBV6-2 or TRBV6-3 and TRBJ2-4, with 9 positions matching TRBD2. CDR1 and CDR2 (germline): MNHEY, SVGEGT. This CDR3 spans 19 amino acids. The junction had 11 bases not matched to a gene; V was cut back by 2 bases and J by 0 bases. Here the CDR3 reads CASSYRGPSGALAKNIQYF. The CDR3 DNA reads TGTGCCAGCAGTTACAGAGGGCCTAGCGGGGCCCTAGCCAAAAACATTCAGTACTTC.

The chain combines TRBV6-2 or TRBV6-3 with TRBJ2-5, with 9 bases fitting TRBD2. Per the germline V gene, CDR1 is MNHEY and CDR2 is SVGEGT. The CDR3 contains 15 residues. The J segment lost 2 bases and the V segment lost 5 bases, leaving 6 bases of the junction unmatched. The CDR3 nucleotides read TGTGCCAGCAGTCCCATAGCGGGGGCTCAAGAGACCCAGTACTTC. Amino acid sequence: CASSPIAGAQETQYF.